This TCR beta chain was obtained from a study of Ad26.COV2.S vaccination and SARS-CoV-2 variants. Study-level background: Once, or twice with 56 days between doses, Ad26.COV2.S was given intramuscularly.

As to treatment: 15 to 20 received Ad26.COV2.S at low or high dose, single or two shots; roughly five received placebo; per-sample allocation not given. The samples date from day 63 after the first vaccine or placebo injection. On this clone: Its target is unknown.

Study-level results: Following vaccination, spike-specific CD8+ and CD4+ T cell responses reportedly exhibited substantial breadth.

Per germline, CDR1 LGHDT and CDR2 YNNKEL (reference sequence). The CDR3 loop spans 15 amino acids. Trimming cost V 4 bases and J 2 bases; bases outside gene matches: 4. TCRdb keeps only in-frame clones here, not all; method: immunoSEQ multiplex PCR. The sample contains 300,000 to 400,000 clones, roughly 84% of which appear only once. The material sequenced was peripheral blood, taken in a trial of Ad26.COV2.S vaccine versus placebo. The rearrangement joins TRBV3-1 (or the pseudogene TRBV3-2) to TRBJ2-1; 8 bases match TRBD2. This sequence was found in a person aged 18 to 59 who received the Ad26.COV2.S COVID-19 vaccine or a placebo. In nucleotides, the CDR3 is TGTGCCAGCAGCCCAACGGGGGGGACCTACAATGAGCAGTTCTTC. This translates into CASSPTGGTYNEQFF.